The 5 T cell receptor beta chains below all came from one sample that was sequenced in a study of CD8+ T cells in alopecia areata. Extraction of RNA preceded its reverse transcription into cDNA, which served as the sequencing template. Sequencing was performed with immunoSEQ multiplex PCR; in TCRdb, only in-frame clones are kept and a portion is missing. Of under 150,000 clones detected, roughly 50% appear once; the ten largest clones hold approximately 3.6%. As to treatment: oral pan-JAK inhibitor, 5-10 mg twice daily. This material consisted of CD4+ T cells sorted from blood, taken at week 24, from a patient treated with tofacitinib. The receptors come from a human donor with alopecia areata.

There are a few counts of this clone. The rearrangement joins TRBV2 to TRBJ2-4; maybe TRBD1 (5 bases). V was trimmed by 8 bases and J by 4 bases, leaving 12 bases between them. Germline lookup yields CDR1 SNHLY and CDR2 FYNNEI. This CDR3 is 13 amino acids long. CDR3 amino acids: CASADSPKNIQYF. CDR3 nucleotide sequence: TGTGCCAGCGCTGACAGTCCGAAAAACATTCAGTACTTC. Drawing the rest from reference TRBV2 and TRBJ2-4, the complete variable domain is EPEVTQTPSHQVTQMGQEVILRCVPISNHLYFYWYRQILGQKVEFLVSFYNNEISEKSEIFDDQFSVERPDGSNFTLKIRSTKLEDSAMYFCASADSPKNIQYFGAGTRLSVL.

Comments on this clone: One end of the junction does not line up with germline, which may come from a read error. The chain is built from TRBV2 and TRBJ2-1, with TRBD1 matching over 7 bases. CDR1 SNHLY and CDR2 FYNNEI come from the germline V gene. This CDR3 has 17 amino acids. The DNA of the CDR3 is TGTGCCGGCAGCGAAGGGGGTCTAGTAACAGGGGACAATGAGCAGTTCTTC. It encodes CAGSEGGLVTGDNEQFF. Together with reference TRBV2 and TRBJ2-1, the CDR3 gives the full variable domain: EPEVTQTPSHQVTQMGQEVILRCVPISNHLYFYWYRQILGQKVEFLVSFYNNEISEKSEIFDDQFSVERPDGSNFTLKIRSTKLEDSAMYFCAGSEGGLVTGDNEQFFGPGTRLTVL.

The chain recombines TRBV27 with TRBJ2-6, with TRBD1 as a possible D gene (7 bases). V was cut by 3 bases and J by 0 bases, with 12 bases left in between. Germline V gene lookup returns CDR1 MNHEY and CDR2 SMNVEV (reference sequence). The CDR3 sequence is 17 residues long. CDR3 protein: CASSFQGGSSGANVLTF. The CDR3 region has the DNA TGTGCCAGCAGTTTCCAGGGGGGATCCTCTGGGGCCAACGTCCTGACTTTC.

The CDR3 spells CASSNRGSTDTQYF. CDR3 in DNA: TGTGCCAGCAGCAACCGGGGCTCCACAGATACGCAGTATTTT. The J gene is TRBJ2-3, the V gene TRBV7-2, with D perhaps assigned TRBD1 or TRBD2 (5 bases each). Germline-derived CDR1 and CDR2 are SGHTA and FQGNSA. The CDR3 spans 14 residues. Trimming pared 5 bases from V and 2 bases from J, leaving 11 bases between. The whole variable domain, filled in from reference TRBV7-2 and TRBJ2-3, reads GAGVSQSPSNKVTEKGKDVELRCDPISGHTALYWYRQSLGQGLEFLIYFQGNSAPDKSGLPSDRFSAERTGGSVSTLTIQRTQQEDSAVYLCASSNRGSTDTQYFGPGTRLTVL.

The chain links TRBV6-5 to TRBJ2-7; a weak D match, TRBD2 (7 bases). The germline V gene encodes CDR1 MNHEY and CDR2 SVGAGI. With 6 bases removed from V and 4 bases from J, the gap between germline ends came to 19 bases. The CDR3 extends over 15 amino acids. CDR3: CASRPSGGLVYEQYF. The CDR3, as DNA: TGTGCCAGCAGACCGTCGGGGGGCCTGGTTTACGAGCAGTACTTC.